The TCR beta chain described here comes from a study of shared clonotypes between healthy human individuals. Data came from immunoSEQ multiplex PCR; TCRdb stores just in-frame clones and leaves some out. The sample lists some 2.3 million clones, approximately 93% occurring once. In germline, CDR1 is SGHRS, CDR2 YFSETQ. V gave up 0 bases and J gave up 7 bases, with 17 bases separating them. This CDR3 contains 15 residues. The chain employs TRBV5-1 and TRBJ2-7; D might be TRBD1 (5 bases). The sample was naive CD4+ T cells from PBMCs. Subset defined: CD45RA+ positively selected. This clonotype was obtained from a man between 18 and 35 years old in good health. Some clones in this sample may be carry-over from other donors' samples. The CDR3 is CASSLDPGRVWEQYF. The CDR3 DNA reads TGCGCCAGCAGCTTGGATCCCGGCAGGGTATGGGAGCAGTACTTC.